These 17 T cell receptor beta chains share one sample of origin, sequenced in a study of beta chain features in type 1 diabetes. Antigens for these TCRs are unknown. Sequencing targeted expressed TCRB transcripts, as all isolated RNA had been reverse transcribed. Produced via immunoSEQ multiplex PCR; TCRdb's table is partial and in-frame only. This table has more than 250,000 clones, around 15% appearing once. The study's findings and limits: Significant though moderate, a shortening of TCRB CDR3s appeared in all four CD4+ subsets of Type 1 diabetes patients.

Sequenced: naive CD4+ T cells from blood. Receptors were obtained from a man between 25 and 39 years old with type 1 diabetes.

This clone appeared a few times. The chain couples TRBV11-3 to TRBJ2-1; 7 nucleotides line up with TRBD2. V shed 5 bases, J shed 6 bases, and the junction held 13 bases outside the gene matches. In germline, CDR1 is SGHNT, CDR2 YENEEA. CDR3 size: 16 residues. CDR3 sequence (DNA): TGTGCCAGCAGCGGGGAGATAAGCGGGAAGTCCAATGAGCAGTTCTTC. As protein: CASSGEISGKSNEQFF. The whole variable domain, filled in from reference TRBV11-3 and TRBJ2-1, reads EAGVVQSPRYKIIEKKQPVAFWCNPISGHNTLYWYLQNLGQGPELLIRYENEEAVDDSQLPKDRFSAERLKGVDSTLKIQPAELGDSAVYLCASSGEISGKSNEQFFGPGTRLTVL.

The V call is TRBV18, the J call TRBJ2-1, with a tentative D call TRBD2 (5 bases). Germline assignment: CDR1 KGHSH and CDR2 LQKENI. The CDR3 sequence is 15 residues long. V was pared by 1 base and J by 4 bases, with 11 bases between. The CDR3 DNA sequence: TGTGCCAGCTCACCACGAGCGGATACATACAATGAGCAGTTCTTC. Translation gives CASSPRADTYNEQFF.

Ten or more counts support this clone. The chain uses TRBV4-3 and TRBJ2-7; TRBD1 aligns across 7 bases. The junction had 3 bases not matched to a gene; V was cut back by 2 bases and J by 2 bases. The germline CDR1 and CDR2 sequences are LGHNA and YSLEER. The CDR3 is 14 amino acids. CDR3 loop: CASSQRQGTYEQYF. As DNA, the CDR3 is TGCGCCAGCAGCCAACGACAGGGTACCTACGAGCAGTACTTC.

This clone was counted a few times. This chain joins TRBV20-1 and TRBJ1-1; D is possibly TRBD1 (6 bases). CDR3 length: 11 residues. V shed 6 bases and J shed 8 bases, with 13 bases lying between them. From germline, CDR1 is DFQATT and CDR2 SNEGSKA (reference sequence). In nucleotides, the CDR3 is TGCAGTGCCCACGGTGGGACAGAAGCTTTCTTT. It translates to CSAHGGTEAFF.

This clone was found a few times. The CDR3 reads CAWSGGSYNEQFF. As DNA, the CDR3 is TGTGCCTGGAGCGGGGGCTCCTACAATGAGCAGTTCTTC. This sequence joins TRBV30 and TRBJ2-1; the D gene is possibly TRBD2 (6 bases). The CDR3 extends over 13 amino acids. Germline V lookup: CDR1 GTSNPN, CDR2 SVGIG (reference sequence). Trimming cost V 3 bases and J 0 bases, with 6 bases left between them. Full variable domain (remainder filled in from reference TRBV30 and TRBJ2-1): SQTIHQWPATLVQPVGSPLSLECTVEGTSNPNLYWYRQAAGRGLQLLFYSVGIGQISSEVPQNLSASRPQDRQFILSSKKLLLSDSGFYLCAWSGGSYNEQFFGPGTRLTVL.

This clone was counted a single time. The CDR3 sequence is CASSEYSGRARDTQYF. The CDR3, as DNA: TGTGCCAGCAGTGAATATAGCGGGAGGGCCAGGGATACGCAGTATTTT. The gene calls are TRBV6-1 and TRBJ2-3; 11 bases align to TRBD2. V was clipped by 2 bases and J by 6 bases; unmatched bases: 7. The CDR3 has 16 residues. Looked up from germline, CDR1 is MNHNS and CDR2 is SASEGT.

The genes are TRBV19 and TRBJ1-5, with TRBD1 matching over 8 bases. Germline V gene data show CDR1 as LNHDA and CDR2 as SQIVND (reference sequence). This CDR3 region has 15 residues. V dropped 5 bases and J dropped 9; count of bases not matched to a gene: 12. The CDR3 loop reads CASSADGTGLGPQHF. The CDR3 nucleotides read TGTGCCAGTAGTGCCGACGGGACAGGTCTTGGGCCCCAGCATTTT.

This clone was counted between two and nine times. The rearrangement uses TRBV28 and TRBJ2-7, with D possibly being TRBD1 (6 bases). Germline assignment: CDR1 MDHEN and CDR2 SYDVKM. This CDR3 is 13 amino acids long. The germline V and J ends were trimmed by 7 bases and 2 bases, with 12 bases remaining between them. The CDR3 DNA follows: TGTGCCAGCAAGACAGGTTTGGCCTACGAGCAGTACTTC. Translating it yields CASKTGLAYEQYF.

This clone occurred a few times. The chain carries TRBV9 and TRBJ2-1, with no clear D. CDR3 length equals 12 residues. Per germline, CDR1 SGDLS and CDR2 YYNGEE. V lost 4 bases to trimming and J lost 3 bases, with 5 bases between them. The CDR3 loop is CASSPGYNEQFF. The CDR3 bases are TGTGCCAGCAGCCCGGGCTACAATGAGCAGTTCTTC.

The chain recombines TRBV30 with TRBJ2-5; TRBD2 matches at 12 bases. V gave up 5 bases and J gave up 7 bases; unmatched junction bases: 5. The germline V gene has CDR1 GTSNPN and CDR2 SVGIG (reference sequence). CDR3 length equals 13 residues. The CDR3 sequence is CAWLTSGSGTQYF. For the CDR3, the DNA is TGTGCCTGGTTGACTAGCGGGAGCGGGACCCAGTACTTC.

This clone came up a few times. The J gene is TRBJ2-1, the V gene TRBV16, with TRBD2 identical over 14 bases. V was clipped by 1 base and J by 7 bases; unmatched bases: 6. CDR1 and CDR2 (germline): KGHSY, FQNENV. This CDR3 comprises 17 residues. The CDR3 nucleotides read TGTGCCAGCAGCCAATTCCGACTAGCGGGAGGGGATAATGAGCAGTTCTTC. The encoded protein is CASSQFRLAGGDNEQFF.

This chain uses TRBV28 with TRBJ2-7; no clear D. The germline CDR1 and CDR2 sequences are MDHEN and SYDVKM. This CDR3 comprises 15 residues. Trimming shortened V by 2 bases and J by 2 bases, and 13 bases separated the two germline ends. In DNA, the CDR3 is TGTGCCAGCAGTTTAGGCCGCGCCAGGCCCTACGAGCAGTACTTC. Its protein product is CASSLGRARPYEQYF. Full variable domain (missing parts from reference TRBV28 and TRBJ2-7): DVKVTQSSRYLVKRTGEKVFLECVQDMDHENMFWYRQDPGLGLRLIYFSYDVKMKEKGDIPEGYSVSREKKERFSLILESASTNQTSMYLCASSLGRARPYEQYFGPGTRLTVT.

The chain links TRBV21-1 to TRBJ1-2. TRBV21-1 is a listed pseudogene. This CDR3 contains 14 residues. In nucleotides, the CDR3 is TGTGCCAGCAGCAAATTTAAGCGGAGAGGTGGCTACACCTTC. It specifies CASSKFKRRGGYTF.

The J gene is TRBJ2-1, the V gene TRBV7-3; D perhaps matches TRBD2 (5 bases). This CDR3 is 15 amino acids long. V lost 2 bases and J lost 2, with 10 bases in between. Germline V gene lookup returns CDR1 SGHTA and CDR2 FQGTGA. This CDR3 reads CASSLYGNAYNEQFF. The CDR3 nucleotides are TGTGCCAGCAGCTTATACGGGAACGCCTACAATGAGCAGTTCTTC.

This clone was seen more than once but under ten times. CDR3 protein: CASSYRETQYF. The CDR3 nucleotides are TGTGCCAGCAGTTACCGGGAGACCCAGTACTTC. The chain carries TRBV6-6 and TRBJ2-5; D is unresolved. Germline CDR1 and CDR2: MNHNY and SVGAGI (reference sequence). This CDR3 has 11 residues. The V gene lost 2 bases and the J gene lost 5 bases, with 3 bases spanning the gap.

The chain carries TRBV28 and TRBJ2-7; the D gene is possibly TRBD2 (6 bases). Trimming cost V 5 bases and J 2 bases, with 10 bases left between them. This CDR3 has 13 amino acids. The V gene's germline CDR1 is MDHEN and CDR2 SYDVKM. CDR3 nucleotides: TGTGCCAGCAGTCTACTAGCTGCCTACGAGCAGTACTTC. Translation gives CASSLLAAYEQYF.

The CDR3 DNA reads as TGTGCCAGCAGCGCACACCGGACTAGCGGCCGAGAGACCCAGTACTTC. This sequence encodes CASSAHRTSGRETQYF. The chain combines TRBV14 with TRBJ2-5, with 10 bases fitting TRBD2. The CDR3 loop spans 16 amino acids. Per germline, CDR1 SGHDN and CDR2 FVKESK. Germline trimming cut 5 bases from V and 4 bases from J; bases unmatched to any gene: 10.